The 4 T cell receptor beta chains below all came from one sample that was sequenced in a study of T cell responses to AZD1222 COVID-19 vaccine. Assay: immunoSEQ multiplex PCR; the TCRdb copy retains only in-frame clones and omits some. Here the sample spans 150,000 or so clones, 90% being singletons. Sequencing used peripheral blood, obtained 28 days after the second AZD1222 dose. These TCRs come from an adult who received the AZD1222 COVID-19 vaccine.

The V call is TRBV4-3, the J call TRBJ2-3, with 16 bases aligning to TRBD2. CDR3 size: 17 residues. V shed 3 bases and J 5 bases; nucleotides not matched to a gene: 5. Germline CDR1 is LGHNA and CDR2 is YSLEER. The CDR3, as DNA: TGCGCCAGCAGCCAGGGGACTAGCGGGAGGGTCCTAGATACGCAGTATTTT. Translation: CASSQGTSGRVLDTQYF.

The chain has TRBV5-4 and TRBJ2-7; D is ambiguous. The CDR3 consists of 15 residues. Germline V CDR1 and CDR2: SGHNT, YYREEE (reference sequence). Trimming left V 0 bases short and J 0 bases short, with 10 bases between. This chain's CDR3 is CASSLGAVSSYEQYF. The CDR3 nucleotides are TGTGCCAGCAGCTTGGGGGCGGTTAGCTCCTACGAGCAGTACTTC.

The chain uses TRBV5-1 and TRBJ1-6; D is unclear. V lost 2 bases to trimming and J lost 3 bases, with 9 bases between them. Germline V gene lookup returns CDR1 SGHRS and CDR2 YFSETQ. CDR3 length: 15 amino acids. The CDR3 nucleotides read TGCGCCAGCAGCTTCGCGGGGTTCTATAATTCACCCCTCCACTTT. This translates into CASSFAGFYNSPLHF.

The V and J genes are TRBV19 and TRBJ2-3, with D possibly matching TRBD1 (6 bases). The V gene's germline CDR1 is LNHDA and CDR2 SQIVND (reference sequence). The CDR3 is 15 amino acids. V shed 9 bases and J shed 6 bases, with 22 bases lying between them. This chain's CDR3 is CASKQGRGWGDTQYF. In DNA form, the CDR3 reads TGTGCCAGCAAACAGGGAAGAGGCTGGGGGGATACGCAGTATTTT.